What follows are 26 T cell receptor beta chains derived from one specimen sequenced in a study of blood T cell repertoires in COVID-19. Sequencing used immunoSEQ multiplex PCR; TCRdb keeps in-frame clones, though not all of them. The sample holds a few hundred thousand clones, about four fifths seen once. Sequenced material: peripheral blood. The receptors come from a man younger than 40 who had recovered from COVID-19.

The CDR3 spells CASSARGYNQPQHF. DNA of the CDR3: TGCGCCAGCAGCGCCAGGGGTTACAATCAGCCCCAGCATTTT. The chain links TRBV10-2 to TRBJ1-5; TRBD1 is a possible D gene (6 bases). There are 14 residues in the CDR3. Per germline, CDR1 WSHSY and CDR2 SAAADI. Between the trimmed V and J ends, which lost 6 bases and 3 bases, there was a span of 12 bases.

The gene calls are TRBV10-3 and TRBJ2-3; no clear D gene. Per germline, CDR1 ENHRY and CDR2 SYGVKD. Trimming left V 9 bases short and J 0 bases short, with 13 bases between. The CDR3 has 14 amino acids. The CDR3 region has the DNA TGTGCCATTTCCCCACCCGGTAGCACAGATACGCAGTATTTT. It is translated as CAISPPGSTDTQYF.

With respect to this clone: The sample carries other DNA sequences with the same CDR3. V gene TRBV2 combines with J gene TRBJ2-2, with D uncertain. This CDR3 contains 12 residues. Germline CDR1 SNHLY, CDR2 FYNNEI. V was shortened by 2 bases and J by 6 bases, with 4 bases between the two germline ends. The CDR3 sequence: CASSESAGELFF. The CDR3 DNA reads as TGTGCCAGCAGTGAATCCGCCGGGGAGCTGTTTTTT.

V gene TRBV4-1 combines with J gene TRBJ1-1; no clear D gene. The CDR3 is 13 residues long. Per the germline V gene, CDR1 is MGHRA and CDR2 is YSYEKL. V lost 4 bases to trimming and J lost 8 bases, with 14 bases between them. The chain's CDR3 is CASSLGVSTEAFF. The CDR3, as DNA: TGCGCCAGCAGCCTCGGGGTTTCGACCGAAGCTTTCTTT.

This chain joins TRBV27 and TRBJ1-1; the match to TRBD1 covers 12 bases. Per germline, CDR1 MNHEY and CDR2 SMNVEV (reference sequence). This CDR3 is 15 amino acids long. V was pared by 7 bases and J by 4 bases, with 7 bases of the junction left unmatched. The DNA of the CDR3 is TGTGCCAGCATTGGGGACAGGGGGCGCATCACTGAAGCTTTCTTT. This encodes CASIGDRGRITEAFF.

This clone was seen only once. This rearrangement joins TRBV20-1 to TRBJ2-5; D gene uncertain. The CDR3 length is 14 residues. Germline CDR1 and CDR2: DFQATT and SNEGSKA (reference sequence). The V end was cut by 3 bases, the J end by 0 bases, with 11 bases between. For the CDR3, the DNA is TGCAGTGCTAGTAGTCCCCAGGACCAAGAGACCCAGTACTTC. It yields the protein CSASSPQDQETQYF.

The rearrangement links TRBV9 to TRBJ1-1; the match to TRBD1 covers 9 bases. This CDR3 region has 12 residues. Trimming at V came to 3 bases and at J to 9 bases, leaving 3 bases not matched to a gene. Germline assignment: CDR1 SGDLS and CDR2 YYNGEE. The CDR3 loop reads CASSDGQGKAFF. The CDR3 nucleotides read TGTGCCAGCAGCGACGGACAGGGGAAAGCTTTCTTT.

The chain has TRBV4-2 and TRBJ2-2; weak D call: TRBD1 (6 bases). The CDR3 totals 16 residues. V gave up 8 bases and J gave up 5 bases, with 21 bases separating them. Germline CDR1 LGHNA, CDR2 YNFKEQ. The CDR3 region is CASGKISGVGTGELFF. CDR3 DNA sequence: TGTGCCAGCGGAAAAATTTCAGGGGTAGGAACCGGGGAGCTGTTTTTT.

The chain uses TRBV9 and TRBJ2-7; TRBD1 aligns across 10 bases. V dropped 3 bases and J dropped 7; count of bases not matched to a gene: 7. The CDR3 spans 14 residues. The germline gives CDR1 SGDLS, CDR2 YYNGEE. In DNA form, the CDR3 reads TGTGCCAGCAGCGGGGGACAGGGGCCCAAAGAGCAGTACGTC. It specifies CASSGGQGPKEQYV.

The gene calls are TRBV2 and TRBJ2-3, with D hard to call. V was cut by 7 bases and J by 0 bases, with 8 bases left in between. The CDR3 runs 13 residues. Germline loops: CDR1 SNHLY, CDR2 FYNNEI. The CDR3 reads CASKHFSTDTQYF. DNA of the CDR3: TGTGCCAGCAAACATTTTAGCACAGATACGCAGTATTTT.

This sequence joins TRBV29-1 and TRBJ2-3, with 8 bases aligning to TRBD1. V dropped 2 bases and J dropped 6; count of bases not matched to a gene: 4. The germline V gene encodes CDR1 SQVTM and CDR2 ANQGSEA. This CDR3 spans 13 amino acids. CDR3 amino acids: CSVEQGAVDTQYF. The CDR3 DNA sequence: TGCAGCGTTGAACAGGGGGCCGTGGATACGCAGTATTTT.

The rearrangement links TRBV7-8 to TRBJ1-5; tentative D call: TRBD1 (5 bases). CDR1 is SGHVS, CDR2 FQNEAQ, per germline. The V and J ends lost 8 bases and 0 bases respectively, with 17 bases between them. CDR3 length equals 16 residues. In DNA form, the CDR3 reads TGTGCCAGCCGATCGTCGGGGGGGAGTAGCAATCAGCCCCAGCATTTT. This encodes CASRSSGGSSNQPQHF.

The V and J genes are TRBV7-6 and TRBJ2-1, with 9 positions matching TRBD2. This CDR3 is built from 17 residues. Looked up from germline, CDR1 is SGHVS and CDR2 is FNYEAQ. J gave up 7 bases and V 0 bases, and 10 bases lay outside the gene matches. The CDR3 reads CASSLALASGVPNEQFF. CDR3 DNA: TGTGCCAGCAGCTTAGCGTTGGCTAGCGGGGTCCCTAATGAGCAGTTCTTC. Together with reference TRBV7-6 and TRBJ2-1, the CDR3 gives the full variable domain: GAGVSQSPRYKVTKRGQDVALRCDPISGHVSLYWYRQALGQGPEFLTYFNYEAQQDKSGLPNDRFSAERPEGSISTLTIQRTEQRDSAMYRCASSLALASGVPNEQFFGPGTRLTVL.

The V and J genes are TRBV10-1 and TRBJ2-7; D gene unclear. Trimming took off 4 bases at V and 7 bases at J, with 11 bases between the two ends. From germline, CDR1 is WNHNN and CDR2 SYGVQD (reference sequence). The CDR3 contains 12 residues. CDR3 residues: CASSVAGPEQYV. CDR3 bases: TGCGCCAGCAGTGTCGCCGGTCCGGAGCAGTACGTC.

The gene calls are TRBV20-1 and TRBJ2-3, with 10 bases lining up with TRBD2. This CDR3 has 18 amino acids. Unmatched junction bases numbered 13, after V lost 3 bases and J lost 1 base. Germline CDR1 reads DFQATT; CDR2 reads SNEGSKA (reference sequence). In DNA form, the CDR3 reads TGCAGTGCTAGTCATCAAGCGGGGGGGCCGTTGGGCACAGATACGCAGTATTTT. It encodes CSASHQAGGPLGTDTQYF.

The chain uses TRBV7-3 and TRBJ2-3; 9 nucleotides align to TRBD2. Trimming cost V 4 bases and J 2 bases; bases outside gene matches: 4. Germline CDR1 reads SGHTA; CDR2 reads FQGTGA. The CDR3 totals 15 residues. The CDR3 DNA sequence: TGTGCCAGCAGCTCGACTAGCGGCTACACAGATACGCAGTATTTT. Protein product: CASSSTSGYTDTQYF.

This clone occurred once. The J gene is TRBJ2-4, the V gene TRBV19; perhaps TRBD2 as D (7 bases). The CDR3 sequence is 15 residues long. In germline, CDR1 is LNHDA, CDR2 SQIVND (reference sequence). Trimming stripped 6 bases from V and 9 bases from J, with 21 bases between. CDR3 DNA: TGTGCCAGTAGCAACCTACAGGGTGGGGGGGCCATTCAGTACTTC. Its translation: CASSNLQGGGAIQYF.

This chain uses TRBV6-5 with TRBJ2-7, with D tentatively TRBD1 (6 bases). Trimming cost V 6 bases and J 3 bases, with 12 bases left between them. In germline, CDR1 is MNHEY, CDR2 SVGAGI. The CDR3 is 13 amino acids. CDR3: CASREDSRYEQYV. The CDR3 DNA reads TGTGCCAGCAGGGAGGACAGCCGCTACGAGCAGTACGTC.

The rearrangement uses TRBV10-1 and TRBJ1-4; 8 positions agree with TRBD1. CDR1 is WNHNN, CDR2 SYGVQD, per germline (reference sequence). This CDR3 is 13 amino acids long. The trim removed 2 bases at V and 8 bases at J, leaving 1 base unmatched. The CDR3 here is CASSERQGEKLFF. The CDR3 bases are TGCGCCAGCAGTGAGAGACAGGGGGAAAAACTGTTTTTT.

CDR3 amino acids: CASSYSSDRIFEKLFF. Here the CDR3 DNA reads TGTGCCAGCAGTTACTCTTCGGACAGGATTTTTGAAAAACTGTTTTTT. The J gene is TRBJ1-4, the V gene TRBV6-2 or TRBV6-3; 7 bases are a match to TRBD1. Losses at the gene ends were 0 bases for V and 7 bases for J; bases not matched to a gene: 8. The CDR3 contains 16 residues. In germline, CDR1 is MNHEY, CDR2 SVGEGT.

V and J are TRBV2 and TRBJ1-6, with 12 bases aligning to TRBD1. This CDR3 spans 14 amino acids. With 7 bases clipped from V and 9 bases from J, the junction kept 4 bases outside the gene matches. Germline loops: CDR1 SNHLY, CDR2 FYNNEI. The CDR3 DNA follows: TGTGCCAGCATCGGGACAGGGGGCGGTTCACCCCTCCACTTT. It translates to CASIGTGGGSPLHF.

The CDR3 DNA follows: TGCGCCAGCAGCACCGTTGGGGGAGGGAACACTGAAGCTTTCTTT. Its protein is CASSTVGGGNTEAFF. The chain joins TRBV5-1 to TRBJ1-1; maybe TRBD1 (5 bases). The germline gives CDR1 SGHRS, CDR2 YFSETQ. V lost 4 bases and J 1 base, leaving 14 bases between the germline ends. The CDR3 totals 15 residues.

The chain is built from TRBV19 and TRBJ2-7; 8 bases line up with TRBD1. J gave up 1 base and V 6 bases, and 2 bases lay outside the gene matches. The germline V gene encodes CDR1 LNHDA and CDR2 SQIVND (reference sequence). The CDR3 runs to 13 residues. In nucleotides, the CDR3 is TGTGCCAGTAGCGGACAGGGTTCCTACGAGCAGTACTTC. Its protein is CASSGQGSYEQYF. Using reference TRBV19 and TRBJ2-7 for the parts outside the CDR3, the full variable domain is DGGITQSPKYLFRKEGQNVTLSCEQNLNHDAMYWYRQDPGQGLRLIYYSQIVNDFQKGDIAEGYSVSREKKESFPLTVTSAQKNPTAFYLCASSGQGSYEQYFGPGTRLTVT.

The rearrangement joins TRBV6-5 to TRBJ2-7, with D perhaps matching TRBD2 (5 bases). Germline V gene lookup returns CDR1 MNHEY and CDR2 SVGAGI. The CDR3 is 11 amino acids. With 5 bases removed from V and 13 bases from J, the gap between germline ends came to 15 bases. The CDR3 spells CASSTPGGEYF. Written as DNA, the CDR3 is TGTGCCAGCAGTACCCCCGGAGGAGAATACTTC.

The sample holds one count of this clone. This chain uses TRBV2 with TRBJ2-7; TRBD2 agrees at 8 bases. The germline V gene has CDR1 SNHLY and CDR2 FYNNEI. The V gene end was trimmed by 5 bases and the J gene end by 6 bases; junction bases not matched to a gene: 6. The length of the CDR3 is 13 residues. The CDR3 region is CASSTQGTSEQYV. The DNA of the CDR3 is TGTGCCAGCAGTACCCAGGGGACTAGCGAGCAGTACGTC.

Here the CDR3 DNA reads TGTGCCACCAGTGATAACACAGGGGGCTCCGGGGAGCTGTTTTTT. This translates into CATSDNTGGSGELFF. V usage is TRBV24-1 and J usage is TRBJ2-2; 9 bases agree with TRBD1. This CDR3 has 15 residues. After removal of 3 bases from V and 6 bases from J, the junction contained 4 bases not matched to a gene. Looked up from germline, CDR1 is KGHDR and CDR2 is SFDVKD.